Presented here are 8 T cell receptor beta chains from one specimen sequenced in a study of shared clonotypes between healthy human individuals (dated by TCRdb to about 2020). Library generation was performed with the immunoSEQ multiplex PCR assay. The source is immuneACCESS, and TCRdb retained only in-frame sequences with V and J called. Part of the clones is not carried over; for the studies checked, unresolved V genes explain less than half of this, and the remainder is unexplained. The sample contains approximately 2,300,000 clones, around 90% of them found a single time. The top ten clones comprise roughly 0.34% of the sample. Sequencing input: naive CD4+ T cells from PBMCs. Per the publication, the cell subset or site label means: CD45RA+ positively selected. Receptors were obtained from a man in his late teens or twenties in good health. Some clones in this sample may be carry-over from other donors' samples.

The gene calls are TRBV4-2 and TRBJ2-3, with a tentative D call TRBD1 (6 bases). Trimming took 4 bases from V and 2 from J, leaving 13 bases between them. This CDR3 is built from 15 residues. From germline, CDR1 is LGHNA and CDR2 YNFKEQ. The CDR3 DNA sequence: TGTGCCAGCAGCCTCCCGACAGGTACCACAGATACGCAGTATTTT. This gives the protein CASSLPTGTTDTQYF.

The rearrangement uses TRBV28 and TRBJ2-5; TRBD1 aligns across 7 bases. In germline, CDR1 is MDHEN, CDR2 SYDVKM. Trimming removed 3 bases from V and 1 base from J; junction bases left unmatched: 32. CDR3 length equals 24 residues. DNA for the CDR3: TGTGCCAGCAGTTTGGGTCCGTTATTATGGGGACAGATAAGCCGCCTTACCCTCCAAGAGACCCAGTACTTC. Encoded protein: CASSLGPLLWGQISRLTLQETQYF.

The V and J genes are TRBV7-8 and TRBJ2-7, with D perhaps assigned TRBD1 or TRBD2 (5 bases each). This CDR3 region has 14 residues. Trimming pared 2 bases from V and 5 bases from J, leaving 13 bases between. The germline V gene encodes CDR1 SGHVS and CDR2 FQNEAQ. CDR3 nucleotide sequence: TGTGCCAGCAGCTTACCCGGGACCTTGGACGAGCAGTACTTC. This translates into CASSLPGTLDEQYF.

The chain has TRBV6-1 and TRBJ2-4, with D maybe TRBD1 (6 bases). The germline V and J ends were trimmed by 4 bases and 14 bases, with 15 bases remaining between them. CDR1 and CDR2 from the germline V gene are MNHNS and SASEGT. CDR3 length: 12 amino acids. The CDR3 nucleotides read TGTGCCAGCAGTGCTCGTCAGGGACAAAAGTACTTC. Encoded protein: CASSARQGQKYF.

V and J are TRBV15 and TRBJ2-3, with 9 bases identical to TRBD1. The V segment lost 0 bases and the J segment 3 bases; nucleotides outside the gene matches: 4. The CDR3 totals 16 residues. Per germline, CDR1 LNHNV and CDR2 YYDKDF (reference sequence). This CDR3 reads CATSRDFGTGTDTQYF. The CDR3 coding sequence is TGTGCCACCAGCAGAGATTTTGGGACAGGGACAGATACGCAGTATTTT.

The chain couples TRBV11-2 to TRBJ2-7; 7 positions agree with TRBD2. The CDR3 covers 14 residues. Germline lookup yields CDR1 SGHAT and CDR2 FQNNGV. With V trimmed by 1 base and J by 4 bases, 4 bases remained unmatched. Written as DNA, the CDR3 is TGTGCCAGCAGCTTAGCCGGGGGGAGGTACGAGCAGTACTTC. This codes for CASSLAGGRYEQYF.

This clone was picked up one time. The rearrangement links TRBV4-2 to TRBJ1-5; TRBD1 matches at 9 bases. Losses at the gene ends were 2 bases for V and 7 bases for J; bases not matched to a gene: 9. The V gene's germline CDR1 is LGHNA and CDR2 YNFKEQ. This CDR3 has 16 residues. The CDR3 region has the DNA TGTGCCAGCAGCCAAACCCGGGACAGGGACGACCAGCCCCAGCATTTT. Translated: CASSQTRDRDDQPQHF.

This clone showed up just a few times. In the same sample, other DNA sequences code for this CDR3. The chain recombines TRBV29-1 with TRBJ1-1, with D uncertain. The CDR3 sequence is 13 residues long. V lost 4 bases and J 0 bases, leaving 9 bases between the germline ends. The germline V gene encodes CDR1 SQVTM and CDR2 ANQGSEA. The CDR3 is CSVVVQVNTEAFF. The CDR3 nucleotides read TGCAGCGTTGTCGTGCAGGTGAACACTGAAGCTTTCTTT.